These 21 T cell receptor beta chains were sequenced from one sample in a study of beta chain features in type 1 diabetes. Study conclusions and caveats: Moderate yet significant TCRB CDR3 shortening was seen in Type 1 diabetes patients in all four CD4+ subsets.

These receptors have no known antigen. Expressed TCRB transcripts were sequenced, since all the RNA that had been isolated was reverse transcribed. Produced via immunoSEQ multiplex PCR; TCRdb's table is partial and in-frame only. The sample lists 600,000 or so clones, about an eighth occurring once. What was sequenced was naive CD4+ T cells from blood. These receptors were obtained from a man between 25 and 39 years old with type 1 diabetes.

J is TRBJ2-6 and V is TRBV2; D not resolved. The V gene lost 6 bases and the J gene lost 3 bases, with 12 bases spanning the gap. This CDR3 region has 15 residues. Germline CDR1 is SNHLY and CDR2 is FYNNEI. This CDR3 reads CASSTLGNGANVLTF. The CDR3 DNA reads as TGTGCCAGCAGCACCTTGGGTAATGGGGCCAACGTCCTGACTTTC.

This clone was observed a handful of times. V and J are TRBV9 and TRBJ2-3, with 10 bases fitting TRBD2. With V trimmed by 0 bases and J by 7 bases, 11 bases remained unmatched. Germline assignment: CDR1 SGDLS and CDR2 YYNGEE. The length of the CDR3 is 17 residues. DNA for the CDR3: TGTGCCAGCAGCGTAGCAGGCCAGCGGGGGGGAGGTCATACGCAGTATTTT. It encodes CASSVAGQRGGGHTQYF.

The V call is TRBV28, the J call TRBJ2-1, with D perhaps matching TRBD1 or TRBD2 (6 bases each). Germline CDR1 MDHEN, CDR2 SYDVKM. V lost 5 bases and J 1 base, leaving 9 bases between the germline ends. This CDR3 has 14 amino acids. The CDR3 DNA reads TGTGCCAGCAGTGAAGGGGGGTCCTACAATGAGCAGTTCTTC. This sequence encodes CASSEGGSYNEQFF.

On this clone itself: A junction boundary mismatches the germline segment, possibly from a read error. The CDR3 coding sequence is TGTGCTAGCAGCTTCGGCCCAACAAATCGGTACGAGCAGTACTTC. Its translation is CASSFGPTNRYEQYF. The rearrangement uses TRBV7-7 and TRBJ2-7; D is uncertain. The CDR3 spans 15 residues. CDR1 is SSHAT, CDR2 FNYEAQ, per germline (reference sequence).

The CDR3 coding sequence is TGTGCCAGCGATCCTGGGCAGGGAATCTACGAGCAGTACTTC. Translated: CASDPGQGIYEQYF. The chain employs TRBV28 and TRBJ2-7, with a tentative D call TRBD1 (5 bases). The CDR3 covers 14 residues. V was cut by 8 bases and J by 3 bases, with 17 bases left in between. Germline assignment: CDR1 MDHEN and CDR2 SYDVKM.

This clone appeared a few times. The rearrangement links TRBV7-9 to TRBJ2-3; D perhaps matches TRBD1 (7 bases). Looked up from germline, CDR1 is SEHNR and CDR2 is FQNEAQ (reference sequence). V gave up 4 bases and J gave up 2 bases, with 16 bases separating them. This CDR3 spans 16 amino acids. The CDR3 nucleotides are TGTGCCAGCAGCTCCGTGGAGGGGACAGTCACAGATACGCAGTATTTT. Its translation is CASSSVEGTVTDTQYF.

This clone showed up just a few times. The gene calls are TRBV27 and TRBJ1-1; the match to TRBD1 covers 8 bases. In germline, CDR1 is MNHEY, CDR2 SMNVEV (reference sequence). This CDR3 is 14 amino acids long. With V trimmed by 6 bases and J by 4 bases, 7 bases remained unmatched. The CDR3 DNA is TGTGCCAGCAGGTGGGGACAGGAGAGCACTGAAGCTTTCTTT. It encodes CASRWGQESTEAFF.

This chain uses TRBV9 with TRBJ2-5; TRBD1 matches 9 bases. Germline V gene lookup returns CDR1 SGDLS and CDR2 YYNGEE. V shed 0 bases and J 4 bases; nucleotides not matched to a gene: 4. The CDR3 runs to 15 residues. The CDR3 DNA sequence: TGTGCCAGCAGCGTAGACAGGGGGCGAGGAGAGACCCAGTACTTC. Translating gives CASSVDRGRGETQYF. Full variable domain (outside the CDR3, taken from reference TRBV9 and TRBJ2-5): DSGVTQTPKHLITATGQRVTLRCSPRSGDLSVYWYQQSLDQGLQFLIQYYNGEERAKGNILERFSAQQFPDLHSELNLSSLELGDSALYFCASSVDRGRGETQYFGPGTRLLVL.

This clone has just a few counts. One end of the junction fails to match germline, which may point to a read error. The chain's CDR3 is CASSLDLAGGLYNEQFF. The CDR3 coding sequence is TGTGCTAGCAGCTTAGACCTAGCGGGGGGCCTCTACAATGAGCAGTTCTTC. V usage is TRBV7-7 and J usage is TRBJ2-1; TRBD2 agrees at 11 bases. Germline-derived CDR1 and CDR2 are SSHAT and FNYEAQ (reference sequence). CDR3 length: 17 residues. Full variable domain (rest looked up from reference TRBV7-7 and TRBJ2-1): GAGVSQSPRYKVTKRGQDVTLRCDPISSHATLYWYQQALGQGPEFLTYFNYEAQPDKSGLPSDRFSAERPEGSISTLTIQRTEQRDSAMYRCASSLDLAGGLYNEQFFGPGTRLTVL.

The V gene is TRBV7-2, the J gene TRBJ2-5; tentatively, D is TRBD1 or TRBD2 (8 bases each). Trimming removed 7 bases from V and 9 bases from J, with 21 bases in between. The CDR3 is 14 residues long. The germline V gene has CDR1 SGHTA and CDR2 FQGNSA. For the CDR3, the DNA is TGTGCCAGCACCCTGGACAGGGCCGGGGGGGCCCAGTACTTC. This codes for CASTLDRAGGAQYF. Filled out from reference TRBV7-2 and TRBJ2-5, the complete variable domain reads GAGVSQSPSNKVTEKGKDVELRCDPISGHTALYWYRQSLGQGLEFLIYFQGNSAPDKSGLPSDRFSAERTGGSVSTLTIQRTQQEDSAVYLCASTLDRAGGAQYFGPGTRLLVL.

There are a few counts of this clone. This chain uses TRBV25-1 with TRBJ1-2; TRBD1 aligns across 8 bases. The junction had 11 bases not matched to a gene; V was cut back by 2 bases and J by 6 bases. CDR1 is MGHDK, CDR2 SYGVNS, per germline. This CDR3 spans 16 amino acids. The CDR3 DNA is TGTGCCAGCAGTGAAGTTGACCCAGGGGGCAGAAATGGCTACACCTTC. Translation: CASSEVDPGGRNGYTF.

This clone has a handful of counts. The gene calls are TRBV10-2 and TRBJ2-6, with D unresolved. Germline V gene lookup returns CDR1 WSHSY and CDR2 SAAADI. This CDR3 spans 15 amino acids. V was pared by 0 bases and J by 4 bases, with 7 bases between. CDR3 amino acids: CASSESERGANVLTF. For the CDR3, the DNA is TGCGCCAGCAGTGAGTCTGAGAGGGGGGCCAACGTCCTGACTTTC.

The chain has TRBV25-1 and TRBJ2-1, with D possibly matching TRBD1 (6 bases). The CDR3 runs 15 residues. Germline assignment: CDR1 MGHDK and CDR2 SYGVNS. V lost 6 bases and J lost 3, with 15 bases in between. This CDR3 is CASRPNRDIYNEQFF. The CDR3, as DNA: TGTGCCAGCAGGCCTAACCGGGACATCTACAATGAGCAGTTCTTC.

Note on this clone: The junction departs from the called germline gene at one end, perhaps through a read error. Other DNA sequences in the sample encode the same CDR3. Written as DNA, the CDR3 is TGTGCTAGCAGCTTTGGTGGTGGGGAGACCCAGTACTTC. This gives the protein CASSFGGGETQYF. The chain is built from TRBV7-7 and TRBJ2-5; the D is unclear. CDR3 size: 13 residues. In germline, CDR1 is SSHAT, CDR2 FNYEAQ (reference sequence).

The chain carries TRBV9 and TRBJ2-1; the match to TRBD2 covers 7 bases. The germline gives CDR1 SGDLS, CDR2 YYNGEE. The CDR3 runs 15 residues. V lost 2 bases, J lost 8 bases, and 10 bases stayed unmatched. The CDR3: CASSVRGEGGHEQFF. Written as DNA, the CDR3 is TGTGCCAGCAGCGTCCGAGGGGAGGGCGGCCATGAGCAGTTCTTC.

In its sample, this clone was seen a few times. The genes are TRBV2 and TRBJ2-7; 10 nucleotides match TRBD2. Germline V gene data show CDR1 as SNHLY and CDR2 as FYNNEI. There are 20 residues in the CDR3. Unmatched junction bases numbered 24, after V lost 7 bases and J lost 3 bases. CDR3 amino acids: CASTIYSGTSGVGRVYEQYF. CDR3 sequence (DNA): TGTGCCAGCACCATTTACTCGGGAACTAGCGGGGTTGGAAGGGTCTACGAGCAGTACTTC.

The J gene is TRBJ1-2, the V gene TRBV6-5; 11 bases are a match to TRBD1. The V segment lost 3 bases and the J segment 4 bases; nucleotides outside the gene matches: 4. This CDR3 comprises 15 residues. The germline V gene has CDR1 MNHEY and CDR2 SVGAGI. CDR3 sequence: CASSYGQGASYGYTF. CDR3 nucleotides: TGTGCCAGCAGTTATGGACAGGGGGCCTCCTATGGCTACACCTTC.

CDR3 sequence (DNA): TGTGCCAGCAGTGAGCCCAGCTTAAACACTGAAGCTTTCTTT. This sequence encodes CASSEPSLNTEAFF. V usage is TRBV6-1 and J usage is TRBJ1-1; D remains unclear. Germline-derived CDR1 and CDR2 are MNHNS and SASEGT. This CDR3 region has 14 residues. V was clipped by 3 bases and J by 2 bases, with 10 bases between them.

This clone was seen a few times. The rearrangement links TRBV7-2 to TRBJ1-3; TRBD1 is a possible D gene (6 bases). Germline values: CDR1 SGHTA, CDR2 FQGNSA. V was cut by 5 bases and J by 4 bases, with 12 bases left in between. The CDR3 is 14 residues long. This chain's CDR3 is CASSARTDGNTIYF. The CDR3 DNA is TGTGCCAGCAGCGCCCGGACAGACGGAAACACCATATATTTT.

This clone was recorded a few times. The chain recombines TRBV10-3 with TRBJ2-1, with TRBD2 matching 13 bases. Germline V CDR1 and CDR2: ENHRY, SYGVKD. The CDR3 is 15 residues long. The ends lost 5 bases at V and 9 bases at J; junction bases unmatched: 7. CDR3 loop: CAISQTSGGVSEQFF. The CDR3, as DNA: TGTGCCATCAGTCAAACTAGCGGGGGGGTGTCTGAGCAGTTCTTC.

This chain uses TRBV28 with TRBJ2-3; 10 nucleotides align to TRBD2. The germline gives CDR1 MDHEN, CDR2 SYDVKM. Losses at the gene ends were 4 bases for V and 4 bases for J; bases not matched to a gene: 5. The CDR3 is made up of 15 amino acids. CDR3 protein: CASSSGLASADTQYF. The CDR3 DNA reads TGTGCCAGCAGTTCGGGACTAGCGTCCGCAGATACGCAGTATTTT.